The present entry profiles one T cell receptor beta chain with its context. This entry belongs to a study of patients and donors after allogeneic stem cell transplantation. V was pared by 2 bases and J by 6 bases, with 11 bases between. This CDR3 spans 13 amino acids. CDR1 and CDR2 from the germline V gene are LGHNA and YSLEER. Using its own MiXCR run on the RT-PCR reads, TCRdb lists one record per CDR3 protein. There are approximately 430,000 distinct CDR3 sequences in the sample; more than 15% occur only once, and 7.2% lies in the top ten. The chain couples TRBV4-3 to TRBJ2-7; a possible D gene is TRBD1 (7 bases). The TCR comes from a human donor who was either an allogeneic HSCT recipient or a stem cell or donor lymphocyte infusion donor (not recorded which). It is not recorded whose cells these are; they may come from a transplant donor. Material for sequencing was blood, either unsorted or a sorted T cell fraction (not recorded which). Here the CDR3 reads CASSQPQGGEQYF. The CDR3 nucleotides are TGCGCCAGCAGCCAACCTCAGGGGGGCGAGCAGTACTTC.